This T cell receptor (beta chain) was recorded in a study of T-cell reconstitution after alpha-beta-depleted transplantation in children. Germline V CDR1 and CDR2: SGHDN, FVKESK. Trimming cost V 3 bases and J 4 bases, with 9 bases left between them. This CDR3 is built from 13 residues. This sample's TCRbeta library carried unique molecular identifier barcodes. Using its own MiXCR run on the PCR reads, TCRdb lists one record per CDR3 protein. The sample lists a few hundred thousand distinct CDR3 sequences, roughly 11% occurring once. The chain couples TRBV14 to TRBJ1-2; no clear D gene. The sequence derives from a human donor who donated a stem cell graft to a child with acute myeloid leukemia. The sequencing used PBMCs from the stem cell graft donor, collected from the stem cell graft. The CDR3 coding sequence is TGTGCCAGCAGCCAGGACCTTTTCTATGGCTACACCTTC. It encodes CASSQDLFYGYTF.